These 14 T cell receptor beta chains were sequenced from one sample in a study of blood T cell repertoires in COVID-19. Sequencing used immunoSEQ multiplex PCR; TCRdb keeps in-frame clones, though not all of them. Of 11,000 to 15,000 clones listed, roughly 87% were seen once; the top ten hold roughly 7.3%. Specimen: peripheral blood. These receptors were collected from a human donor in a cohort sampled during active COVID-19.

The chain joins TRBV2 to TRBJ1-5; D is possibly TRBD1 (6 bases). Per germline, CDR1 SNHLY and CDR2 FYNNEI. The CDR3 extends over 15 amino acids. V was pared by 5 bases and J by 1 base, with 12 bases between. CDR3 in amino acids: CASSPQGMSNQPQHF. The CDR3 DNA follows: TGTGCCAGCAGTCCACAGGGAATGAGCAATCAGCCCCAGCATTTT.

The CDR3: CATSREREYYEQYF. For the CDR3, the DNA is TGTGCCACCAGCAGAGAAAGAGAATACTACGAGCAGTACTTC. This chain uses TRBV15 with TRBJ2-7; D unresolved. The V end lost 0 bases, the J end lost 3 bases, and 9 bases lay between the germline ends. The CDR3 loop spans 14 amino acids. Per the germline V gene, CDR1 is LNHNV and CDR2 is YYDKDF (reference sequence).

The gene calls are TRBV7-2 and TRBJ2-3; D is unclear. V was shortened by 0 bases and J by 1 base, with 5 bases between the two germline ends. This CDR3 has 14 residues. Germline assignment: CDR1 SGHTA and CDR2 FQGNSA. For the CDR3, the DNA is TGTGCCAGCAGCTTAGCGGGCGGCACAGATACGCAGTATTTT. Translated, it gives CASSLAGGTDTQYF.

V and J are TRBV28 and TRBJ2-7; 7 nucleotides match TRBD1. The CDR3 is made up of 16 amino acids. V lost 2 bases to trimming and J lost 0 bases; unmatched junction nucleotides: 7. Germline CDR1 is MDHEN and CDR2 is SYDVKM. The CDR3 DNA follows: TGTGCCAGCAGTTTAGGGCAGGGGGTCCCCTCCTACGAGCAGTACTTC. Its protein product is CASSLGQGVPSYEQYF.

The chain recombines TRBV28 with TRBJ2-5; the match to TRBD2 covers 9 bases. The CDR3 consists of 16 residues. The ends lost 5 bases at V and 5 bases at J; junction bases unmatched: 12. Germline values: CDR1 MDHEN, CDR2 SYDVKM. Here the CDR3 DNA reads TGTGCCAGCAGTCAATATGCGGGGGGGCCTCCTGAGACCCAGTACTTC. Its translation is CASSQYAGGPPETQYF.

The rearrangement uses TRBV6-5 and TRBJ2-1; D gene ambiguous. Germline assignment: CDR1 MNHEY and CDR2 SVGAGI. V dropped 2 bases and J dropped 4 bases, with 6 bases sitting between them. CDR3 length: 13 amino acids. The CDR3 protein is CASSYGQYNEQFF. CDR3 coding DNA: TGTGCCAGCAGTTACGGGCAATACAATGAGCAGTTCTTC.

The chain links TRBV7-2 to TRBJ2-5, with 12 bases that match TRBD2. CDR1 is SGHTA and CDR2 is FQGNSA in the germline V gene. The CDR3 has 15 amino acids. Unmatched junction bases numbered 6, after V lost 5 bases and J lost 5 bases. The CDR3 loop is CASSNRLAGVETQYF. The CDR3 coding sequence is TGTGCCAGCAGCAACCGACTAGCGGGGGTCGAGACCCAGTACTTC.

The chain is built from TRBV5-1 and TRBJ2-3; no definite D call. The ends were cut back, 7 bases at V and 0 bases at J, with 12 bases in the middle. CDR1 and CDR2 from the germline V gene are SGHRS and YFSETQ. The CDR3 is 14 residues long. The CDR3 DNA is TGCGCCAGCGGCGACGGGTTTAGCACAGATACGCAGTATTTT. It yields the protein CASGDGFSTDTQYF. Drawing the rest from reference TRBV5-1 and TRBJ2-3, the complete variable domain is KAGVTQTPRYLIKTRGQQVTLSCSPISGHRSVSWYQQTPGQGLQFLFEYFSETQRNKGNFPGRFSGRQFSNSRSEMNVSTLELGDSALYLCASGDGFSTDTQYFGPGTRLTVL.

This clone was counted only a few times. V gene TRBV19 combines with J gene TRBJ2-6; 9 positions match TRBD1. V lost 9 bases, J lost 2 bases, and 5 bases stayed unmatched. The CDR3 is 15 residues long. The germline V gene encodes CDR1 LNHDA and CDR2 SQIVND (reference sequence). The CDR3 DNA reads as TGTGCCAGCTCCACAGGGGGCGCTGGGGCCAACGTCCTGACTTTC. Translation gives CASSTGGAGANVLTF. Full variable domain (remainder filled in from reference TRBV19 and TRBJ2-6): DGGITQSPKYLFRKEGQNVTLSCEQNLNHDAMYWYRQDPGQGLRLIYYSQIVNDFQKGDIAEGYSVSREKKESFPLTVTSAQKNPTAFYLCASSTGGAGANVLTFGAGSRLTVL.

V gene TRBV3-1 (or the pseudogene TRBV3-2) combines with J gene TRBJ2-5, with 7 bases matching TRBD2. The CDR3 length is 16 residues. The germline V gene has CDR1 LGHDT and CDR2 YNNKEL (reference sequence). The ends lost 4 bases at V and 0 bases at J; junction bases unmatched: 8. The CDR3 loop is CASSLRSSGNQETQYF. The CDR3 nucleotides are TGTGCCAGCAGCCTCAGATCTAGCGGCAACCAAGAGACCCAGTACTTC.

The chain is built from TRBV10-1 and TRBJ2-7, with 10 bases fitting TRBD2. The CDR3 is 15 residues long. J lost 7 bases, V lost 3 bases, and 9 bases had no gene match. CDR1 and CDR2 from the germline V gene are WNHNN and SYGVQD (reference sequence). CDR3 sequence (DNA): TGCGCCAGCAGTGAATCTAGCGGGAGTTTAAGGGAGCAGTACTTC. Its protein product is CASSESSGSLREQYF.

The J gene is TRBJ1-5, the V gene TRBV19, with TRBD1 as a possible D gene (5 bases). With 5 bases removed from V and 2 bases from J, the gap between germline ends came to 10 bases. From germline, CDR1 is LNHDA and CDR2 SQIVND (reference sequence). This CDR3 has 14 residues. CDR3 loop: CASSQGAGNQPQHF. In DNA, the CDR3 is TGTGCCAGTAGTCAGGGTGCGGGCAATCAGCCCCAGCATTTT.

The sample holds one count of this clone. This sequence joins TRBV24-1 and TRBJ1-4; 9 bases agree with TRBD1. There are 15 residues in the CDR3. CDR1 is KGHDR and CDR2 is SFDVKD in the germline V gene. V lost 4 bases and J lost 7; bases outside the gene matches: 6. DNA of the CDR3: TGTGCCACCAGTGACCCGACAGGGGGAGGTGAAAAACTGTTTTTT. Its translation is CATSDPTGGGEKLFF.

This clone is a singleton in its sample. J is TRBJ2-6 and V is TRBV18; tentatively, D is TRBD1 (6 bases). The CDR3 is 15 amino acids. Deletions cut 5 bases from V and 1 base from J, with 9 bases between. In germline, CDR1 is KGHSH, CDR2 LQKENI. The CDR3 protein is CASSADRSGANVLTF. The CDR3 DNA reads as TGTGCCAGCTCAGCCGACAGGTCTGGGGCCAACGTCCTGACTTTC.